The 20 T cell receptor beta chains given below trace back to one sample, sequenced in a study of T cells in Graves' hyperthyroidism and ophthalmopathy (dated by TCRdb to the late 2010s). The library was obtained by multiplex PCR. TCRdb names Illumina HiSeq 2000 as the instrument used. The TCR beta CDR3 regions were amplified from the RNA transcripts. The TCR CDR3 was subjected to a first round of RT-PCR using the HTBI primer set and the Qiagen OneStep RT-PCR kit. The public reads were run again by TCRdb, first through fastp at Q25 and then through MiXCR, and only productive beta chains were kept. Entries are consolidated by CDR3 protein sequence, retaining the most common genes and DNA. This sample comprises 600,000 to 800,000 distinct CDR3 sequences, over 35% of them detected only once. The top ten clonotypes cover around a third of the sample. Sequencing input: blood. The source is a woman between 35 and 50 years old with Graves' hyperthyroidism.

This clonotype was recorded at least ten times. V is TRBV3-1 and J is TRBJ1-1; a possible D gene is TRBD1 (5 bases). CDR1 is LGHDT and CDR2 is YNNKEL in the germline V gene (reference sequence). Trimming cost V 1 base and J 7 bases, with 7 bases left between them. CDR3 length equals 12 residues. The CDR3 region is CASSQGQGEAFF. For the CDR3, the DNA is TGTGCCAGCAGCCAAGGTCAGGGTGAAGCTTTCTTT.

This clonotype was detected a few times. V gene TRBV27 combines with J gene TRBJ2-5, with a weak D call TRBD2 (6 bases). The CDR3 is 15 amino acids. Between the trimmed V and J ends, which lost 6 bases and 2 bases, there was a span of 16 bases. Looked up from germline, CDR1 is MNHEY and CDR2 is SMNVEV (reference sequence). In DNA, the CDR3 is TGTGCCAGCAGCCCCTACACGGAGGGACAAGAGACCCAGTACTTC. Translated: CASSPYTEGQETQYF.

Many counts were recorded for this clonotype. The chain has TRBV12-3 or TRBV12-4 and TRBJ1-6; D uncertain. This CDR3 contains 16 residues. V was shortened by 7 bases and J by 9 bases, with 22 bases between the two germline ends. DNA for the CDR3: TGTGCCAGCACCTTGGACGTGTTCGACCCCGTTTCACCCCTCCACTTT. Amino acids: CASTLDVFDPVSPLHF.

This clonotype was detected ten times or more. The chain employs TRBV29-1 and TRBJ1-5, with 7 bases matching TRBD1. CDR1 and CDR2 from the germline V gene are SQVTM and ANQGSEA. CDR3 length: 13 amino acids. J lost 0 bases, V lost 6 bases, and 2 bases had no gene match. CDR3 sequence: CSVGQPSNQPQHF. CDR3 in DNA: TGCAGCGTGGGACAGCCTAGCAATCAGCCCCAGCATTTT.

A few counts support this clonotype. The chain uses TRBV12-3 or TRBV12-4 and TRBJ1-5; D perhaps matches TRBD1 (5 bases). Trimming removed 6 bases from V and 0 bases from J, with 18 bases in between. The CDR3 sequence is 17 residues long. The CDR3 coding sequence is TGTGCCAGCAGCCCGGTTTTTGGGGGTAGTAGCAATCAGCCCCAGCATTTT. Amino acid sequence: CASSPVFGGSSNQPQHF.

V gene TRBV4-3 combines with J gene TRBJ2-7; D is ambiguous. Looked up from germline, CDR1 is LGHNA and CDR2 is YSLEER. There are 15 residues in the CDR3. V gave up 7 bases and J gave up 5 bases, with 21 bases separating them. The CDR3 loop is CASTRTVGTGDEQYF. The CDR3 nucleotides are TGCGCCAGCACCCGGACGGTTGGAACGGGCGACGAGCAGTACTTC.

J is TRBJ1-1 and V is TRBV25-1, with D possibly being TRBD1 (5 bases). V was clipped by 8 bases and J by 0 bases, with 16 bases between them. The length of the CDR3 is 15 residues. Looked up from germline, CDR1 is MGHDK and CDR2 is SYGVNS. CDR3 in DNA: TGTGCCAGCTCACCGATACAGGCCATGAACACTGAAGCTTTCTTT. Its protein product is CASSPIQAMNTEAFF.

The chain couples TRBV19 to TRBJ1-1; D remains ambiguous. CDR1 and CDR2 from the germline V gene are LNHDA and SQIVND (reference sequence). V was cut by 6 bases and J by 0 bases, with 20 bases left in between. CDR3 length: 17 residues. CDR3 amino acids: CASRNSAVGIMNTEAFF. As DNA, the CDR3 is TGTGCCAGTAGGAATTCGGCGGTTGGGATAATGAACACTGAAGCTTTCTTT.

This clonotype was seen ten or more times. An end of the junction does not agree with germline; a read error may underlie this. The rearrangement joins TRBV7-9 to TRBJ1-2; D is ambiguous. The CDR3 contains 14 residues. Germline CDR1 is SEHNR and CDR2 is FQNEAQ (reference sequence). CDR3 nucleotides: TGTGCCAGCAGTTTAGAGGCAGGAAACTATGGCTACACCTTC. Translating it yields CASSLEAGNYGYTF.

V usage is TRBV10-3 and J usage is TRBJ1-2, with TRBD1 as a possible D gene (5 bases). Trimming took 5 bases from V and 8 from J, leaving 12 bases between them. Germline V gene sequence: CDR1 ENHRY, CDR2 SYGVKD. The CDR3 loop spans 12 amino acids. CDR3 bases: TGTGCCATCAGTCGGGACCGGGAGGGCTACACCTTC. Its protein is CAISRDREGYTF.

This CDR3 reads CASRLAGVQEQYF. The CDR3 nucleotides read TGTGCCAGCAGGCTAGCGGGAGTACAAGAGCAGTACTTC. The chain joins TRBV25-1 to TRBJ2-7; 10 bases fit TRBD2. V lost 6 bases, J lost 7 bases, and 6 bases stayed unmatched. The CDR3 runs 13 residues. The germline CDR1 and CDR2 sequences are MGHDK and SYGVNS.

This chain joins TRBV4-3 and TRBJ2-7; D perhaps matches TRBD1 (5 bases). The V and J ends lost 0 bases and 4 bases respectively, with 19 bases between them. The germline V gene has CDR1 LGHNA and CDR2 YSLEER. This CDR3 has 17 amino acids. CDR3 loop: CASSQDWGRSTGYEQYF. For the CDR3, the DNA is TGCGCCAGCAGCCAAGATTGGGGCAGAAGTACGGGTTACGAGCAGTACTTC.

Only one count was recorded for this clonotype. The V call is TRBV11-2, the J call TRBJ1-1; no reliable D call. This CDR3 is built from 13 residues. From germline, CDR1 is SGHAT and CDR2 FQNNGV. Trimming stripped 5 bases from V and 8 bases from J, with 15 bases between. The CDR3 sequence is CASSQANIGEAFF. In DNA, the CDR3 is TGTGCCAGCAGCCAAGCCAATATAGGCGAAGCTTTCTTT.

The chain couples TRBV7-8 to TRBJ1-1; TRBD1 might be the D (5 bases). The CDR3 covers 15 residues. V lost 2 bases to trimming and J lost 4 bases, with 14 bases between them. The germline V gene encodes CDR1 SGHVS and CDR2 FQNEAQ. Here the CDR3 reads CASSLQGAPLTEAFF. The CDR3, as DNA: TGTGCCAGCAGCTTACAGGGAGCCCCGCTCACTGAAGCTTTCTTT.

This chain joins TRBV12-3 or TRBV12-4 and TRBJ1-2; TRBD1 is a possible D gene (6 bases). V was trimmed by 5 bases and J by 7 bases, leaving 17 bases between them. The CDR3 loop spans 14 amino acids. The CDR3 nucleotides are TGTGCCAGCAGTCCACAGGGAGATCGGAGTGGCTACACCTTC. Encoded protein: CASSPQGDRSGYTF.

This clonotype was counted ten times or more. This rearrangement joins TRBV13 to TRBJ2-6, with a tentative D call TRBD1 (5 bases). This CDR3 has 15 residues. The V end was cut by 5 bases, the J end by 4 bases, with 12 bases between. Germline lookup yields CDR1 PRHDT and CDR2 FYEKMQ (reference sequence). CDR3 DNA sequence: TGTGCCAGCAGCCCCAGGGATCTAGGGGCCAACGTCCTGACTTTC. Protein: CASSPRDLGANVLTF.

Only a few counts were recorded for this clonotype. V and J are TRBV10-3 and TRBJ1-2; TRBD1 might be the D (5 bases). This CDR3 comprises 12 residues. V gave up 2 bases and J gave up 6 bases, with 7 bases separating them. The germline gives CDR1 ENHRY, CDR2 SYGVKD. The CDR3 protein is CAISEARDGYTF. As DNA, the CDR3 is TGTGCCATCAGTGAGGCCAGGGATGGCTACACCTTC.

This chain joins TRBV6-5 and TRBJ1-2, with a weak D call TRBD1 (6 bases). This CDR3 contains 17 residues. Germline values: CDR1 MNHEY, CDR2 SVGAGI. Trimming took 6 bases from V and 0 from J, leaving 20 bases between them. CDR3 DNA sequence: TGTGCCAGCAGCCGCTACACCGACAGGATTTCTAACTATGGCTACACCTTC. Protein sequence: CASSRYTDRISNYGYTF.

The chain joins TRBV2 to TRBJ1-3; perhaps TRBD1 as D (5 bases). From germline, CDR1 is SNHLY and CDR2 FYNNEI. V lost 5 bases, J lost 0 bases, and 8 bases lay in between. The CDR3 sequence is 14 residues long. CDR3 sequence reads: CASSYRSSGNTIYF. DNA of the CDR3: TGTGCCAGCAGTTACAGGAGCTCTGGAAACACCATATATTTT.

The chain joins TRBV7-9 to TRBJ2-3; no reliable D call. This CDR3 has 15 amino acids. V was trimmed by 5 bases and J by 4 bases, leaving 16 bases between them. In germline, CDR1 is SEHNR, CDR2 FQNEAQ (reference sequence). CDR3 region: CASSQAFVRADTQYF. The CDR3 coding sequence is TGTGCCAGCAGCCAAGCCTTCGTACGGGCAGATACGCAGTATTTT.